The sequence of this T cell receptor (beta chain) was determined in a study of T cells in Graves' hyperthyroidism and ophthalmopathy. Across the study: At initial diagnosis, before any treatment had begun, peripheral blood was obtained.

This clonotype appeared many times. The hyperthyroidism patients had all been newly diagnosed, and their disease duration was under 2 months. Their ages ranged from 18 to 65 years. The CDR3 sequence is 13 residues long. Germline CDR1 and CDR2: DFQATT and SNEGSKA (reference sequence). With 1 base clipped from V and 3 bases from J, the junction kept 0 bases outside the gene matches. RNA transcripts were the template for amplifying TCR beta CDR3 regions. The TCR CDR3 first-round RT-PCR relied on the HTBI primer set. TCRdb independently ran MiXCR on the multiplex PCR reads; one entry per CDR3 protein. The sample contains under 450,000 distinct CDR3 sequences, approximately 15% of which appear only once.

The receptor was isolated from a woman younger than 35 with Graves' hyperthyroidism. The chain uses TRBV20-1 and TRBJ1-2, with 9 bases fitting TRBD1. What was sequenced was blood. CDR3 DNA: TGCAGTGCTAGAGGGGACAGGGACTATGGCTACACCTTC. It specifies CSARGDRDYGYTF.